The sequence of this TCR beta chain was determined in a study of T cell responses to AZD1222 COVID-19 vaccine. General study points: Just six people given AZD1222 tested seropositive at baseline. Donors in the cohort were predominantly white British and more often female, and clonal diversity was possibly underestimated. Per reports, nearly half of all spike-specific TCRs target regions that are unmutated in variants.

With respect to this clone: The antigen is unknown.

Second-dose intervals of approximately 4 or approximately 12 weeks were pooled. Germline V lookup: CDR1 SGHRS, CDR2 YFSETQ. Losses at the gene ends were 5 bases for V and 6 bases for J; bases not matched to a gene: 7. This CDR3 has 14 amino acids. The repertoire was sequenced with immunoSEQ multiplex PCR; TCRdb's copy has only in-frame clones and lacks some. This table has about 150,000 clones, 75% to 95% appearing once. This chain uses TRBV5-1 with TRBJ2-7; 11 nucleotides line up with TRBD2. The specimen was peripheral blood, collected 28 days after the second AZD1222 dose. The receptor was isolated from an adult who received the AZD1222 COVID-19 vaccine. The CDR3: CASREGLAVSEQYF. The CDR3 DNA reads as TGCGCCAGCAGAGAGGGACTAGCGGTAAGCGAGCAGTACTTC.